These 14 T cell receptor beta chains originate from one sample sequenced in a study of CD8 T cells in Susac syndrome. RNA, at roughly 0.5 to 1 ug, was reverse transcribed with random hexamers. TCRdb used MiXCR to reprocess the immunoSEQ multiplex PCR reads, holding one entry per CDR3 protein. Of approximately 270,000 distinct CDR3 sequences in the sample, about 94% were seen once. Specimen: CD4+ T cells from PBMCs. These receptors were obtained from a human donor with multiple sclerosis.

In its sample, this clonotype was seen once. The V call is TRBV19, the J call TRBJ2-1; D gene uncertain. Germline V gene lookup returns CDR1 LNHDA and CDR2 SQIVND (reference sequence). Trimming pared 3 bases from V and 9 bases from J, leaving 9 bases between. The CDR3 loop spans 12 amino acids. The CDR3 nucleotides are TGTGCCAGTAGTATCCGCGTTGGTGAGCAGTTCTTC. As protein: CASSIRVGEQFF.

For the CDR3, the DNA is TGTGCCAGCTCACCAGGAGGCAACGAGCAGTACGTC. Translating gives CASSPGGNEQYV. The chain has TRBV18 and TRBJ2-7; tentatively, D is TRBD2 (5 bases). Germline CDR1 KGHSH, CDR2 LQKENI. This CDR3 is 12 amino acids long. Trimming took off 2 bases at V and 5 bases at J, with 7 bases between the two ends.

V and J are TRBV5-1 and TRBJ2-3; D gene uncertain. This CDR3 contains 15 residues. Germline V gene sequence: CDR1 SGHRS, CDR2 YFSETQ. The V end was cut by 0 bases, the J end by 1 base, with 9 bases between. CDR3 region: CASSLELVGTDTQYF. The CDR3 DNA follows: TGCGCCAGCAGCTTGGAATTGGTCGGCACAGATACGCAGTATTTT.

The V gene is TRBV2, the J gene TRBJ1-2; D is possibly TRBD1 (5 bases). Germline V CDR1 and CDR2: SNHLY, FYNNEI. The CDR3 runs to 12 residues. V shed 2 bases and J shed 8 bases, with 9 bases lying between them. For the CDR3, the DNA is TGTGCCAGCAGTGAATACAGGCACGGCTACACCTTC. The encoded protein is CASSEYRHGYTF.

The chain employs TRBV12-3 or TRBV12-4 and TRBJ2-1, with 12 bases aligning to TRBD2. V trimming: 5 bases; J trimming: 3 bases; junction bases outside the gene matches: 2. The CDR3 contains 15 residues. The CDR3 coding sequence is TGTGCCAGCAGTCCGACTAGCGGGAGCTACAATGAGCAGTTCTTC. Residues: CASSPTSGSYNEQFF.

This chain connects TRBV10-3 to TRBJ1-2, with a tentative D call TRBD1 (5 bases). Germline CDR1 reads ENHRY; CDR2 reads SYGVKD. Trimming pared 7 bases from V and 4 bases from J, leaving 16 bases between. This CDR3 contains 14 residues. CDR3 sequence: CAITSVGRAYGYTF. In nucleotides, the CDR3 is TGTGCCATCACCTCGGTGGGCAGGGCCTATGGCTACACCTTC.

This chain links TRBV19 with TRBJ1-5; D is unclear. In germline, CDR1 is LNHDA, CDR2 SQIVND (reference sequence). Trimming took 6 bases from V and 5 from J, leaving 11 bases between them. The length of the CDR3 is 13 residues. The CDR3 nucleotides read TGTGCCAGTAGCCGCGTTAAGGATCAGCCCCAGCATTTT. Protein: CASSRVKDQPQHF.

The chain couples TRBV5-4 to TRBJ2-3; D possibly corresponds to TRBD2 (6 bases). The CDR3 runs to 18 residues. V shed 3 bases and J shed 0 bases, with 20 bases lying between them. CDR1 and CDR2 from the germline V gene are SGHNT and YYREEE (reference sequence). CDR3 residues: CASSSQPLATTSTDTQYF. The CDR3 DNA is TGTGCCAGCAGCTCTCAACCTCTAGCGACCACTAGCACAGATACGCAGTATTTT. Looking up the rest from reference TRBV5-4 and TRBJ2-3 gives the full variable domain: ETGVTQSPTHLIKTRGQQVTLRCSSQSGHNTVSWYQQALGQGPQFIFQYYREEENGRGNFPPRFSGLQFPNYSSELNVNALELDDSALYLCASSSQPLATTSTDTQYFGPGTRLTVL.

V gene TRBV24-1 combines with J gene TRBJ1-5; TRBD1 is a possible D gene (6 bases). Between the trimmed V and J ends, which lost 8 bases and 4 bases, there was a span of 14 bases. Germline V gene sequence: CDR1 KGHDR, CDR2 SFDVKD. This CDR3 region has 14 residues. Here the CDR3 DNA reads TGTGCCACCACTACAGGGCGGTTGAATCAGCCCCAGCATTTT. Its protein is CATTTGRLNQPQHF.

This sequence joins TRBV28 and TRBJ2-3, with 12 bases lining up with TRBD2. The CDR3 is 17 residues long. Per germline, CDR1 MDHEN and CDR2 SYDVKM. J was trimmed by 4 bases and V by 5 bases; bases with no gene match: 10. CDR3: CASSPNPPSGGADTQYF. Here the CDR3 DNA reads TGTGCCAGCAGTCCAAATCCCCCTAGCGGGGGGGCAGATACGCAGTATTTT.

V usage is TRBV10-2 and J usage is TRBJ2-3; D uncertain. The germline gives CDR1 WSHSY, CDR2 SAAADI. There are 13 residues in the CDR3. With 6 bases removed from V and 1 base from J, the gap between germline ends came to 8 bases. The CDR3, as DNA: TGCGCCAGCAGCAACTCCGGCACAGATACGCAGTATTTT. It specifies CASSNSGTDTQYF.

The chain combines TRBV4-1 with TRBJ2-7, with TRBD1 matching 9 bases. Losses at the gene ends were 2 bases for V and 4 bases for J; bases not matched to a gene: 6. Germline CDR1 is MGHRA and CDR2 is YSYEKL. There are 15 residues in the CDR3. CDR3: CASSQTTGGRYEQYF. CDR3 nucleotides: TGCGCCAGCAGCCAAACGACAGGGGGTAGGTACGAGCAGTACTTC.

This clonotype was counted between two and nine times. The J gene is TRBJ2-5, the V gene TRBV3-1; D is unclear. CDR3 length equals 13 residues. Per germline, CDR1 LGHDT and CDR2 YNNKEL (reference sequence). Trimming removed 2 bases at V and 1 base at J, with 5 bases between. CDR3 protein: CASSQQTQETQYF. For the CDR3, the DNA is TGTGCCAGCAGCCAACAAACCCAAGAGACCCAGTACTTC.

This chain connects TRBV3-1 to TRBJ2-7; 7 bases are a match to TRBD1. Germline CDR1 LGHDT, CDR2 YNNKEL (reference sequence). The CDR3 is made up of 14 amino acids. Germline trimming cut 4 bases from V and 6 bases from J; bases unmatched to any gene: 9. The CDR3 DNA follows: TGTGCCAGCAGCCCTCGGGACAGATGGGCCGAGCAGTACTTC. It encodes CASSPRDRWAEQYF.